This T cell receptor (beta chain) was found in a study of T cell repertoires in cytomegalovirus infection. V lost 7 bases, J lost 2 bases, and 4 bases stayed unmatched. This CDR3 contains 12 residues. CDR1 SQVTM and CDR2 ANQGSEA come from the germline V gene. Each CDR3 protein gets one entry after TCRdb re-called the reads with MiXCR. This table has approximately 240,000 distinct CDR3 sequences, approximately 13% appearing once. This clonotype was seen only a few times. The sequenced sample was PBMCs. This TCR derives from a human donor in good health (CMV status not recorded). Some clones in this sample may be carry-over from other donors' samples. The chain links TRBV29-1 to TRBJ2-5, with 7 bases fitting TRBD2. This CDR3 reads CSGGGGQETQYF. CDR3 DNA: TGCAGCGGGGGGGGAGGGCAAGAGACCCAGTACTTC.